These 10 T cell receptor beta chains share one sample of origin, sequenced in a study of cytomegalovirus exposure and HLA in healthy donors. PCR employed 60 Vbeta and 13 Jbeta primers. This table comes from immunoSEQ multiplex PCR, and its TCRdb copy is limited to in-frame clones, with some not included. The table shows 150,000 to 200,000 clones, with approximately 82% occurring only once. Sequencing used PBMCs. The receptor source for this set is a man aged 45-65 years in good health and CMV-seropositive.

The chain uses TRBV18 and TRBJ1-2; 7 positions match TRBD1. This CDR3 region has 15 residues. Trimming removed 3 bases from V and 5 bases from J; junction bases left unmatched: 9. Per the germline V gene, CDR1 is KGHSH and CDR2 is LQKENI. The CDR3 spells CASSPAKGASYGYTF. In DNA, the CDR3 is TGTGCCAGCTCACCCGCTAAGGGGGCCTCATATGGCTACACCTTC.

This chain joins TRBV6-5 and TRBJ1-1, with a tentative D call TRBD1 (6 bases). The CDR3 totals 16 residues. Germline V CDR1 and CDR2: MNHEY, SVGAGI. Trimming removed 4 bases at V and 3 bases at J, with 18 bases between. The CDR3 bases are TGTGCCAGCAGTTCCAGGACAGTTTCCCGCCACACTGAAGCTTTCTTT. It specifies CASSSRTVSRHTEAFF.

This clone was picked up a small number of times. The V gene is TRBV5-6, the J gene TRBJ2-2; D is unresolved. This CDR3 has 13 amino acids. Trimming cost V 0 bases and J 7 bases, with 7 bases left between them. Germline CDR1 is SGHDT and CDR2 is YYEEEE. The chain's CDR3 is CASSLGGSGELFF. For the CDR3, the DNA is TGTGCCAGCAGCTTGGGAGGAAGCGGGGAGCTGTTTTTT.

This chain joins TRBV6-1 and TRBJ2-1; 7 bases agree with TRBD1. The trim removed 6 bases at V and 0 bases at J, leaving 5 bases unmatched. Germline CDR1 reads MNHNS; CDR2 reads SASEGT. CDR3 length: 15 residues. The CDR3 protein is CASRPTGTSYNEQFF. In DNA, the CDR3 is TGTGCCAGCAGACCGACAGGGACCTCCTACAATGAGCAGTTCTTC.

The V gene is TRBV6-6, the J gene TRBJ2-5, with 9 bases that match TRBD1. Looked up from germline, CDR1 is MNHNY and CDR2 is SVGAGI (reference sequence). The V gene end was trimmed by 5 bases and the J gene end by 4 bases; junction bases not matched to a gene: 5. The CDR3 has 14 residues. The CDR3 protein is CASSTRDRAETQYF. The CDR3 DNA follows: TGTGCCAGCAGTACTCGGGACAGGGCAGAGACCCAGTACTTC.

The chain carries TRBV5-1 and TRBJ2-1, with 7 nucleotides matching TRBD1. The CDR3 consists of 15 residues. J was trimmed by 8 bases and V by 4 bases; bases with no gene match: 12. Looked up from germline, CDR1 is SGHRS and CDR2 is YFSETQ. As DNA, the CDR3 is TGCGCCAGCAGCCCGGGACAGAGCCGTGGCGATGAGCAGTTCTTC. It codes for CASSPGQSRGDEQFF.

This chain connects TRBV15 to TRBJ2-5, with 8 bases lining up with TRBD1. The V segment lost 5 bases and the J segment 3 bases; nucleotides outside the gene matches: 5. Germline-derived CDR1 and CDR2 are LNHNV and YYDKDF (reference sequence). The CDR3 is 14 amino acids. The chain's CDR3 is CATSAHRGEETQYF. CDR3 coding DNA: TGTGCCACCAGCGCTCACAGGGGGGAAGAGACCCAGTACTTC.

CDR3 DNA: TGTGCCAGCAGCTTCTCTCGGGGGTGGGTAGCTTTCTTT. Translating gives CASSFSRGWVAFF. V is TRBV11-2 and J is TRBJ1-1, with D maybe TRBD1 (5 bases). V lost 3 bases and J lost 10, with 15 bases in between. The CDR3 spans 13 residues. Germline assignment: CDR1 SGHAT and CDR2 FQNNGV. The whole variable domain, filled in from reference TRBV11-2 and TRBJ1-1, reads EAGVAQSPRYKIIEKRQSVAFWCNPISGHATLYWYQQILGQGPKLLIQFQNNGVVDDSQLPKDRFSAERLKGVDSTLKIQPAKLEDSAVYLCASSFSRGWVAFFGQGTRLTVV.

This clone occurred a few times. The rearrangement joins TRBV6-1 to TRBJ1-1; D gene unclear. Germline loops: CDR1 MNHNS, CDR2 SASEGT. The CDR3 contains 12 residues. V lost 4 bases to trimming and J lost 8 bases, with 11 bases between them. The CDR3 reads CASSVNSVEAFF. CDR3 sequence (DNA): TGTGCCAGCAGTGTCAACTCTGTAGAAGCTTTCTTT.

In DNA form, the CDR3 reads TGTGCCAGCAGCTCAAAGGGTACAGGGGACCACGAGCAGTACTTC. It is translated as CASSSKGTGDHEQYF. This chain joins TRBV7-9 and TRBJ2-7, with TRBD1 identical over 7 bases. In germline, CDR1 is SEHNR, CDR2 FQNEAQ (reference sequence). V lost 4 bases and J lost 5; bases outside the gene matches: 11. This CDR3 has 15 residues. Filled out from reference TRBV7-9 and TRBJ2-7, the complete variable domain reads DTGVSQNPRHKITKRGQNVTFRCDPISEHNRLYWYRQTLGQGPEFLTYFQNEAQLEKSRLLSDRFSAERPKGSFSTLEIQRTEQGDSAMYLCASSSKGTGDHEQYFGPGTRLTVT.